Detailed here is one T cell receptor beta chain. No cognate antigen has been identified for it. Base quality data are lacking; no much larger clone is found one base away. Blood samples were collected up to 4 times in the first month after transplant and then at least monthly when available. These data belong to a study of graft-versus-host responses after intestinal transplantation (TCRdb year 2021). Broadly, across the study: The transplants that recipients received were multivisceral, liver-intestinal, or isolated intestinal. Anti-thymocyte globulin induction was given to all recipients, followed by maintenance tacrolimus and steroids for about 3 years. Graft-versus-host and host-versus-graft alloreactive T cell clones were tracked in the graft, circulation and bone marrow after intestinal transplantation using bulk TCR-beta CDR3 sequencing. To identify alloreactive clones, pre-transplant mixed lymphocyte reaction products were sequenced and compared with unstimulated pre-transplant donor and recipient T cells. A cohort of more than 20 intestinal transplant recipients, including one retransplant, was enrolled, and a few patients lacking pretransplant specimens were excluded. A peak of at least 4% donor T cells among recipient peripheral blood mononuclear cells was the definition used for donor T cell macrochimerism. Rather than going through the commercial service, samples from three later patients were sequenced in-house on an Illumina MiSeq and processed with MiXCR. The study at large found these results: GvH clones were found in recipient bone marrow, and some of the GvH clones appeared earlier in ileal mucosa or blood, which is consistent with an intestinal mucosal origin. Patients with donor T cell macrochimerism had high GvH to HvG T cell clonal ratios in their allografts. Early after transplant, declines in HvG clones were associated with peak levels of circulating GvH clones. The relatively low number and heterogeneity of intestinal transplant patients limited the conclusions.

The CDR3, from cysteine to phenylalanine, totals 14 residues. Left in the record is the CDR3 DNA by itself, 42 bases read in frame from the first base. Based on the germline V gene, the CDR1 and CDR2 sequences are SGHAT and FQNNGV. V trim: 5 bases; J trim: 8 bases; unmatched bases: 6. Library prep was done by the immunoSEQ multiplex PCR assay. High-throughput TCR-beta CDR3 sequencing of genomic DNA from most patients was performed by Adaptive Biotechnologies. The paper's data handling went like this. TCR sequencing data for more than 15 patients were retrieved from Adaptive's ImmunoSEQ software; three other patients were processed with MiXCR and VDJtools. Because the origin of CDR3 nucleotide sequences shared between donor and recipient could not be assigned, those sequences were removed. At least 2-fold expansion over unstimulated cells and a minimum CFSE-low frequency of 0.002% (template counts) or 0.001% (read counts) were required for clones to be classified as alloreactive. Mappable clones were those detected in sequenced pre-transplant spleen, lymph node, or MLR CFSE-low populations of the donor or recipient. The cumulative frequency of alloreactive clones was calculated as a percentage of all sequences, weighted by copy number. As stored in TCRdb, this immuneACCESS dataset retains in-frame rearrangements with V and J assigned. A fraction of the clones does not appear; measured against another copy, unresolved V genes explain less than half of the discrepancy, and the remainder lacks a known reason. D and trimming were read from the DNA, whereas the V and J calls and clone size are those reported in that table. Here the sample has about 97,000 clones; around 90% occur a single time. Clones ranked in the top ten supply more than 15% of the sample.

The source material was PBMCs, sampled roughly 450 days after intestinal transplant. This sequence uses TRBV11-2 and TRBJ2-1, and 10 bases in between align with TRBD1. The TCR was taken from a human patient who received an intestinal transplant, so some T cells may come from the graft donor. The nucleotide sequence reads as follows: TGTGCCAGCAGCCTGGACAGGGGGTACCATGAGCAGTTCTTC. Its protein is CASSLDRGYHEQFF.